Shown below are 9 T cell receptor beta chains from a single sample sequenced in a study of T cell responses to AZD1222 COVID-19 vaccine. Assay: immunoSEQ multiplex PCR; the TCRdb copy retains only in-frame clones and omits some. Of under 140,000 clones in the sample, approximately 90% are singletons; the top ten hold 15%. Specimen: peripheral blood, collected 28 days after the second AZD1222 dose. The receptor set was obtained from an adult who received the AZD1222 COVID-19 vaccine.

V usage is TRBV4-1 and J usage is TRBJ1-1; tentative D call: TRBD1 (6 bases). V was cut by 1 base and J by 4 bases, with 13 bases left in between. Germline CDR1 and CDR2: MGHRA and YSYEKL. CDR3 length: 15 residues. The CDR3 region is CASSQVRGVGTEAFF. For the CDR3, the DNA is TGCGCCAGCAGCCAAGTGAGGGGGGTCGGCACTGAAGCTTTCTTT.

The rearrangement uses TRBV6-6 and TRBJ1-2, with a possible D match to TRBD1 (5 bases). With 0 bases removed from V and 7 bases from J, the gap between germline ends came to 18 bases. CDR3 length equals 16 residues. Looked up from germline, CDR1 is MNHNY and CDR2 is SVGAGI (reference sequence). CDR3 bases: TGTGCCAGCAGTTACTCGATCCCAGCAGGGAATCCTGGCTACACCTTC. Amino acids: CASSYSIPAGNPGYTF.

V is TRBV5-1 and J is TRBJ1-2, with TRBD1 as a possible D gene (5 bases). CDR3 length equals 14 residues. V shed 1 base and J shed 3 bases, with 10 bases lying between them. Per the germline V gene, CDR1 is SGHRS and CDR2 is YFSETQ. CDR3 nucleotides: TGCGCCAGCAGCTTGTGGACGGGGGACTATGGCTACACCTTC. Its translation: CASSLWTGDYGYTF.

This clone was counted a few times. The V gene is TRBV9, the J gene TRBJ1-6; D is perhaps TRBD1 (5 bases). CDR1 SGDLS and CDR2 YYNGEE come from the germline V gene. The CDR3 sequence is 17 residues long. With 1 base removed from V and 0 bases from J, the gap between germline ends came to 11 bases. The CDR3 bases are TGTGCCAGCAGCGTATACGAGGGGAGCTCCTATAATTCACCCCTCCACTTT. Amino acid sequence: CASSVYEGSSYNSPLHF.

CDR3 DNA sequence: TGTGCCAGCAGCAACCGGGACAGGTCCTACGAGCAGTACTTC. Translated, it gives CASSNRDRSYEQYF. This chain connects TRBV21-1 to TRBJ2-7; the table calls TRBD1, which could not be checked here. TRBV21-1 is given as a pseudogene. The CDR3 contains 14 residues.

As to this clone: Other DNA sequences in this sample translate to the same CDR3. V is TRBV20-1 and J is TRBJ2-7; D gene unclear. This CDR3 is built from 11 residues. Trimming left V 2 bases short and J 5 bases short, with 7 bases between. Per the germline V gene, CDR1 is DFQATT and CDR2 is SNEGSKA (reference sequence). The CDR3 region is CSARSGHEQYF. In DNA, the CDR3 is TGCAGTGCTAGATCCGGGCACGAGCAGTACTTC.

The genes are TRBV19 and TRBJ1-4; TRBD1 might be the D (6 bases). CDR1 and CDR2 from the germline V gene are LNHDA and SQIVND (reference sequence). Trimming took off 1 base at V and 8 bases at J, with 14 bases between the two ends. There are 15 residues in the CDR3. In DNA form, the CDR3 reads TGTGCCAGTAGTATAGTGGACAGCGCCAACGAAAAACTGTTTTTT. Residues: CASSIVDSANEKLFF.

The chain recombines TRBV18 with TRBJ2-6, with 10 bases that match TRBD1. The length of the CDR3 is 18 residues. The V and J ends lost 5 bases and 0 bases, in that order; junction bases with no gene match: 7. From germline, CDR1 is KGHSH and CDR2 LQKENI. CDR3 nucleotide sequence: TGTGCCAGCTCAACAGGACAGGGGGTTGGCTCTGGGGCCAACGTCCTGACTTTC. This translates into CASSTGQGVGSGANVLTF.

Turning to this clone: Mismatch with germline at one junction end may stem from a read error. The CDR3 sequence is CASLKRDSPLHF. CDR3 DNA sequence: TGTGCCAGCCTCAAACGAGATTCTCCCCTCCACTTT. V and J are TRBV28 and TRBJ1-6; D is ambiguous. The CDR3 extends over 12 amino acids. Germline V gives CDR1 MDHEN, CDR2 SYDVKM. Looking up the rest from reference TRBV28 and TRBJ1-6 gives the full variable domain: DVKVTQSSRYLVKRTGEKVFLECVQDMDHENMFWYRQDPGLGLRLIYFSYDVKMKEKGDIPEGYSVSREKKERFSLILESASTNQTSMYLCASLKRDSPLHFGNGTRLTVT.